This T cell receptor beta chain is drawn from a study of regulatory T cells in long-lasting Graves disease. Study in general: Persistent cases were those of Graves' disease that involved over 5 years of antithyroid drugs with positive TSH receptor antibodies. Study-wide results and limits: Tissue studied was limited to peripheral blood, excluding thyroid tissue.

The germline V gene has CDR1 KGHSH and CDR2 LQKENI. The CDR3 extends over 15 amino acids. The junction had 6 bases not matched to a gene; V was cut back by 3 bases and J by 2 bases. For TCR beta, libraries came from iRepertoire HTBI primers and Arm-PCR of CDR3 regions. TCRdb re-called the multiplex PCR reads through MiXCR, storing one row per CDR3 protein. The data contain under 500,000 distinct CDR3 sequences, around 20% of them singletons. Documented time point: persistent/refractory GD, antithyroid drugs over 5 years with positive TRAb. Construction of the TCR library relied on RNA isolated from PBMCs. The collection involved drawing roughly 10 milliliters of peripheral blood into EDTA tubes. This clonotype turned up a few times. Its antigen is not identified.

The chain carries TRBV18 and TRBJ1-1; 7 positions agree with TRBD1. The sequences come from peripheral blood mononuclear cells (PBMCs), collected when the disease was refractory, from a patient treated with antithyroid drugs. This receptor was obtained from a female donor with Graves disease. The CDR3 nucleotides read TGTGCCAGCTCACCCCGGACAGGTATAAACACTGAAGCTTTCTTT. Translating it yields CASSPRTGINTEAFF.